The subject of this entry is one T cell receptor beta chain. This sample is part of a study of T-cell reconstitution after alpha-beta-depleted transplantation in children. As it was prepared, the TCRbeta library received unique molecular identifiers. TCRdb used MiXCR to reprocess the PCR reads, holding one entry per CDR3 protein. The sample lists roughly 220,000 distinct CDR3 sequences, about 8.8% occurring once. CDR1 is LGHNA and CDR2 is YNFKEQ in the germline V gene. This CDR3 region has 11 residues. Trimming shortened V by 4 bases and J by 13 bases, and 13 bases separated the two germline ends. The specimen was PBMCs from the stem cell graft donor, collected from the stem cell graft. This chain uses TRBV4-2 with TRBJ1-2; D is unclear. This receptor was obtained from a human donor who donated a stem cell graft to a child with SCID. This chain's CDR3 is CASSLGPVCTF. CDR3 DNA sequence: TGTGCCAGCAGCCTCGGCCCCGTCTGCACCTTC.